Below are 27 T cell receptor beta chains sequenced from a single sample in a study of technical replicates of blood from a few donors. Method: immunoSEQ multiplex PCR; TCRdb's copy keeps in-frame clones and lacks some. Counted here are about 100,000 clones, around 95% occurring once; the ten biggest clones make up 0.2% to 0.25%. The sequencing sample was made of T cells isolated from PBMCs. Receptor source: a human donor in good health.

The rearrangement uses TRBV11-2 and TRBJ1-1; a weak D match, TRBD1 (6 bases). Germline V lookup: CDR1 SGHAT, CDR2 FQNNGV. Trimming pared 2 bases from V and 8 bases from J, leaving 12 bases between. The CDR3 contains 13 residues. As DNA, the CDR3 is TGTGCCAGCAGCTTATACTCAGGGGCCGAAGCTTTCTTT. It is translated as CASSLYSGAEAFF.

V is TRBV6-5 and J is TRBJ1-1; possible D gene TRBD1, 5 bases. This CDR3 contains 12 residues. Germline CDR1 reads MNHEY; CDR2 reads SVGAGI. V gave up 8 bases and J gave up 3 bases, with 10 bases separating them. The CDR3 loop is CASRGLDTEAFF. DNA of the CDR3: TGTGCCAGCCGGGGGTTGGACACTGAAGCTTTCTTT.

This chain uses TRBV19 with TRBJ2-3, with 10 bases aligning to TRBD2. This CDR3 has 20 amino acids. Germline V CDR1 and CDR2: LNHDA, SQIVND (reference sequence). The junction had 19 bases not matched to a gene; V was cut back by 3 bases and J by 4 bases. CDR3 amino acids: CASSIFVVRGASGSSDTQYF. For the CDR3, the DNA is TGTGCCAGTAGTATTTTCGTGGTGAGAGGGGCTAGCGGGAGTTCAGATACGCAGTATTTT. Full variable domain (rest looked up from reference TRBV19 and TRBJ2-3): DGGITQSPKYLFRKEGQNVTLSCEQNLNHDAMYWYRQDPGQGLRLIYYSQIVNDFQKGDIAEGYSVSREKKESFPLTVTSAQKNPTAFYLCASSIFVVRGASGSSDTQYFGPGTRLTVL.

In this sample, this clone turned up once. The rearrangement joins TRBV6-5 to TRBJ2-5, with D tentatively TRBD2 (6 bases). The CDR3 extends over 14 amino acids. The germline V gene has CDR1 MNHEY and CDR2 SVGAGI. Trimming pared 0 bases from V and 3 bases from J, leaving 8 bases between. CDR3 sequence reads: CASSYSGGEETQYF. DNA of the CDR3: TGTGCCAGCAGTTACTCGGGGGGAGAAGAGACCCAGTACTTC.

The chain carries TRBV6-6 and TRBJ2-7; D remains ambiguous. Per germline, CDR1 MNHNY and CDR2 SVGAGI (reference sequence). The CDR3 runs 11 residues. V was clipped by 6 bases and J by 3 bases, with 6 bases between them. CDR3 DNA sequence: TGTGCCAGCAGCCGAGGCTACGAGCAGTACTTC. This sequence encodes CASSRGYEQYF.

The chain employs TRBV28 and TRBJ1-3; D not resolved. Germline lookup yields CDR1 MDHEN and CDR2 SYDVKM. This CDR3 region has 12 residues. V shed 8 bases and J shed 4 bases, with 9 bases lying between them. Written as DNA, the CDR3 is TGTGCCAGCCGTTCGGGGGGAAACACCATATATTTT. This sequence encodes CASRSGGNTIYF. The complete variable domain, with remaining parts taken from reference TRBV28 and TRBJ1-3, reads DVKVTQSSRYLVKRTGEKVFLECVQDMDHENMFWYRQDPGLGLRLIYFSYDVKMKEKGDIPEGYSVSREKKERFSLILESASTNQTSMYLCASRSGGNTIYFGEGSWLTVV.

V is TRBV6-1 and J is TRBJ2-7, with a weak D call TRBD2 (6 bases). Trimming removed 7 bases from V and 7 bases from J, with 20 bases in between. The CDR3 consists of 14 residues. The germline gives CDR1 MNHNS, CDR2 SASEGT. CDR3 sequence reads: CASTWTTEGREQYF. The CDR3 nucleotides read TGTGCCAGCACTTGGACTACCGAAGGGAGGGAGCAGTACTTC.

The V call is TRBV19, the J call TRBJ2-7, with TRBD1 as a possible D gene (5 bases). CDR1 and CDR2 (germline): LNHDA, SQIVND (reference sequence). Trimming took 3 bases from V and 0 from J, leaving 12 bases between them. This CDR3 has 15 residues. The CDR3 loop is CASSILRDSSYEQYF. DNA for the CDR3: TGTGCCAGTAGTATCCTCCGAGACAGCTCCTACGAGCAGTACTTC. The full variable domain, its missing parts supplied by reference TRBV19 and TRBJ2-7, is DGGITQSPKYLFRKEGQNVTLSCEQNLNHDAMYWYRQDPGQGLRLIYYSQIVNDFQKGDIAEGYSVSREKKESFPLTVTSAQKNPTAFYLCASSILRDSSYEQYFGPGTRLTVT.

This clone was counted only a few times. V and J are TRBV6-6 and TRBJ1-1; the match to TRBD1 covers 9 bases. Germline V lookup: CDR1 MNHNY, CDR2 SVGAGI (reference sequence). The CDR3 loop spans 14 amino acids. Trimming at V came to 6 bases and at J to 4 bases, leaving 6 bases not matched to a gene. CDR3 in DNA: TGTGCCAGCAGCCCGGGACAGGGAAGCACTGAAGCTTTCTTT. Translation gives CASSPGQGSTEAFF.

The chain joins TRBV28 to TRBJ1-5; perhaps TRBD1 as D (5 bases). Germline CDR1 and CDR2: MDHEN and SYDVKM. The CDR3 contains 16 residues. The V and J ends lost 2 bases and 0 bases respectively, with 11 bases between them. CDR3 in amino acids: CASSLIGEYSNQPQHF. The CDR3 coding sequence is TGTGCCAGCAGTTTAATAGGGGAATATAGCAATCAGCCCCAGCATTTT.

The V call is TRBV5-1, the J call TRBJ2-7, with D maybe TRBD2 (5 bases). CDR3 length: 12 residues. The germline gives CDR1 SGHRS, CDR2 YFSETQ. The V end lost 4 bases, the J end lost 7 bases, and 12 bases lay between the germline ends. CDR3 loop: CASSQSSGEQYF. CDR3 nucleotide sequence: TGCGCCAGCAGCCAGTCTTCGGGGGAGCAGTACTTC.

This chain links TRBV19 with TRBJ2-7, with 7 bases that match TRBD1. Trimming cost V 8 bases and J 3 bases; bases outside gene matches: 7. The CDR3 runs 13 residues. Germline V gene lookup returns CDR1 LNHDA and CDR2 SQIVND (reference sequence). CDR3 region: CASSGTVVYEQYF. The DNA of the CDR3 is TGTGCCAGTTCCGGGACAGTCGTCTACGAGCAGTACTTC. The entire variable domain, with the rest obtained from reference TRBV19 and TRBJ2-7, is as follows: DGGITQSPKYLFRKEGQNVTLSCEQNLNHDAMYWYRQDPGQGLRLIYYSQIVNDFQKGDIAEGYSVSREKKESFPLTVTSAQKNPTAFYLCASSGTVVYEQYFGPGTRLTVT.

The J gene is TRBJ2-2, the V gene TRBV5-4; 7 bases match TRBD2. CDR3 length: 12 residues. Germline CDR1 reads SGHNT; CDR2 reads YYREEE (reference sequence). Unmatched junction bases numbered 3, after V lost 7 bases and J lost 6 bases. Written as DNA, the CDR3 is TGTGCCAGCTCTGCGGGGGCCGGGGAGCTGTTTTTT. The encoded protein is CASSAGAGELFF.

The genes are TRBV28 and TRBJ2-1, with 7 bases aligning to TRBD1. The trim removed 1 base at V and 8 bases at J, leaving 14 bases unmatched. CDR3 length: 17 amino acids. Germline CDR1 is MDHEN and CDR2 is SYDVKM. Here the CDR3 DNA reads TGTGCCAGCAGTTTATACCGGACAGGTCGGGTCCCTTATGAGCAGTTCTTC. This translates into CASSLYRTGRVPYEQFF.

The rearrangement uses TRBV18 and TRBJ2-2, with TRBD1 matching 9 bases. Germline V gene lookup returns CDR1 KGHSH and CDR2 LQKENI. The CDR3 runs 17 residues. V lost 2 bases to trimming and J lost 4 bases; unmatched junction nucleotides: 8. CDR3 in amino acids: CASSPYSTGGPTGELFF. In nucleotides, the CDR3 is TGTGCCAGCTCACCATACAGTACAGGGGGCCCCACCGGGGAGCTGTTTTTT.

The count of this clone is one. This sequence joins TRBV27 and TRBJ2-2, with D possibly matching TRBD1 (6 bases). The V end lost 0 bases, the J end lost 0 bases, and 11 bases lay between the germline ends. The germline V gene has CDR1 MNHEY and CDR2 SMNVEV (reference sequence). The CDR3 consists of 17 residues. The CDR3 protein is CASSLSIGTTNTGELFF. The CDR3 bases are TGTGCCAGCAGTTTATCTATCGGGACAACGAACACCGGGGAGCTGTTTTTT.

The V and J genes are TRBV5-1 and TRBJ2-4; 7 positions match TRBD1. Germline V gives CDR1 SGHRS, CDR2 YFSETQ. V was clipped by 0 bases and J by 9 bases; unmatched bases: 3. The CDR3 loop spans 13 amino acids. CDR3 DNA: TGCGCCAGCAGCTTGGAACAGGGGAGCATTCAGTACTTC. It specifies CASSLEQGSIQYF.

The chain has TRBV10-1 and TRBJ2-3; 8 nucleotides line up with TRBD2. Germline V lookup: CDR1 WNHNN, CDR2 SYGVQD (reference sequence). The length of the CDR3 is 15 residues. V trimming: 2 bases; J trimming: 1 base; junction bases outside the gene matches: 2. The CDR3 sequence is CASSEGTRGTDTQYF. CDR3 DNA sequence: TGCGCCAGCAGTGAGGGGACTAGAGGCACAGATACGCAGTATTTT.

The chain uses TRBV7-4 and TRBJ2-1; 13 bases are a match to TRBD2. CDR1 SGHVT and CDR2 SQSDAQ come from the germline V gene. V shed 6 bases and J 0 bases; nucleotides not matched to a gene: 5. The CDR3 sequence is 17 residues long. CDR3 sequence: CASRVGTSGASYNEQFF. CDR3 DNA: TGTGCCAGCAGAGTCGGGACTAGCGGGGCCTCCTACAATGAGCAGTTCTTC.

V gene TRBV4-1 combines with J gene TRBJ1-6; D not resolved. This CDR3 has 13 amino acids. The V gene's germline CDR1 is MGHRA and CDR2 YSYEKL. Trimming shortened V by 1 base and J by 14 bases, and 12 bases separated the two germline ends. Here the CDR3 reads CASSQVGGWALHF. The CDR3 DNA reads TGCGCCAGCAGCCAAGTAGGAGGGTGGGCCCTCCACTTT.

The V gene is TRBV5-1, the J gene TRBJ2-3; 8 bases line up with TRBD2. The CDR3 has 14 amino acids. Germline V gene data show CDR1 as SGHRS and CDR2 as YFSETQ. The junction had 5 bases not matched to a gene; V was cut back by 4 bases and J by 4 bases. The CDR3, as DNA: TGCGCCAGCAGCCAGAGCGGGAGTTCAGATACGCAGTATTTT. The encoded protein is CASSQSGSSDTQYF.

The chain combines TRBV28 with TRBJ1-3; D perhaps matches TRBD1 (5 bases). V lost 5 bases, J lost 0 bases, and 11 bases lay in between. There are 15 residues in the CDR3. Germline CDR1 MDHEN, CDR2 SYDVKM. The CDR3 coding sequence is TGTGCCAGCAGTGCGCGGGGGTTCTCTGGAAACACCATATATTTT. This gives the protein CASSARGFSGNTIYF.

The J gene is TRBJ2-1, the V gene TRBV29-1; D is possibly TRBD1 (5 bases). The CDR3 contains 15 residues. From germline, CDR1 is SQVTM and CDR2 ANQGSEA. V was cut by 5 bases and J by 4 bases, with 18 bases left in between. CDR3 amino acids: CSVRETDSGYNEQFF. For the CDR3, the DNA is TGCAGCGTTCGAGAGACCGACAGTGGTTACAATGAGCAGTTCTTC.

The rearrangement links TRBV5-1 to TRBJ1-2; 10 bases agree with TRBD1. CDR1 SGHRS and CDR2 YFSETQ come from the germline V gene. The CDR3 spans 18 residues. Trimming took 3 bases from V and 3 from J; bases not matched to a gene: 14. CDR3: CASSYTTGTGVVDYGYTF. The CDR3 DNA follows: TGCGCCAGCAGCTATACCACCGGGACAGGGGTAGTTGACTATGGCTACACCTTC.

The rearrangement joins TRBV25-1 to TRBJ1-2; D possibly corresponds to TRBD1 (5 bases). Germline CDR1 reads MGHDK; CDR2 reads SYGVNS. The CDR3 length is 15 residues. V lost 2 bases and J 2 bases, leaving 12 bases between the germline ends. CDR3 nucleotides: TGTGCCAGCAGTGAAGGGCCCTCAGGGAACTATGGCTACACCTTC. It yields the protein CASSEGPSGNYGYTF.

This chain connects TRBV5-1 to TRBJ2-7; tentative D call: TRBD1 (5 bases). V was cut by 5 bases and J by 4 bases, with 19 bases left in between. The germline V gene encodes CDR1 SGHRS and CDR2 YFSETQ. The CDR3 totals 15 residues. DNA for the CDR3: TGCGCCAGCAGTAAACCACAGGATACGCTATACGAGCAGTACTTC. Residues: CASSKPQDTLYEQYF.

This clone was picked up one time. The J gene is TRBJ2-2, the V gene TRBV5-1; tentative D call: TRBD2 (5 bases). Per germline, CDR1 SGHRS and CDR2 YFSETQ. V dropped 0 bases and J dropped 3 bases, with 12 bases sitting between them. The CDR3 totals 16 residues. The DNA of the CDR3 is TGCGCCAGCAGCTTGGAGTCGGGAATAGACACCGGGGAGCTGTTTTTT. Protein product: CASSLESGIDTGELFF.